This passage covers 11 T cell receptor beta chains from one sample sequenced in a study of cytomegalovirus exposure and HLA in healthy donors. The PCR ran on 60 Vbeta and 13 Jbeta primers. Here immunoSEQ multiplex PCR was the method, and the copy in TCRdb shows in-frame clones only, minus some. The table lists tens of thousands of clones. Sequenced sample: PBMCs. The receptors come from a female donor in good health and CMV-seropositive.

This chain connects TRBV19 to TRBJ2-2; 7 bases agree with TRBD1. Trimming cost V 6 bases and J 5 bases; bases outside gene matches: 6. The CDR3 has 14 residues. Germline V gene sequence: CDR1 LNHDA, CDR2 SQIVND (reference sequence). CDR3 residues: CASRPGGSTGELFF. DNA for the CDR3: TGTGCCAGTAGGCCAGGGGGTAGTACCGGGGAGCTGTTTTTT.

The rearrangement links TRBV29-1 to TRBJ2-7; the D is unclear. Between the trimmed V and J ends, which lost 4 bases and 3 bases, there was a span of 13 bases. Germline V gene sequence: CDR1 SQVTM, CDR2 ANQGSEA. The CDR3 extends over 13 amino acids. In DNA, the CDR3 is TGCAGCGTTGCCTCTACCCGTAGCTACGAGCAGTACTTC. Protein: CSVASTRSYEQYF.

Written as DNA, the CDR3 is TGCGCCAGCAGCCAAGCATGGACAGGGGACCACGAGCAGTACTTC. Encoded protein: CASSQAWTGDHEQYF. The chain recombines TRBV4-1 with TRBJ2-5; 9 nucleotides match TRBD1. The better agreement between TRBJ2-7 and the DNA end casts doubt on the J call. The germline gives CDR1 MGHRA, CDR2 YSYEKL. CDR3 length: 15 residues.

The rearrangement uses TRBV7-9 and TRBJ2-7, with 10 bases aligning to TRBD2. The CDR3 spans 14 residues. V shed 7 bases and J 1 base; nucleotides not matched to a gene: 4. CDR1 SEHNR and CDR2 FQNEAQ come from the germline V gene (reference sequence). The CDR3 nucleotides read TGTGCCAGCACCAAACTAGCGGGGTCCTACGAGCAGTACTTC. Translation: CASTKLAGSYEQYF.

The gene calls are TRBV19 and TRBJ1-1, with D maybe TRBD1 (5 bases). The V end was cut by 6 bases, the J end by 5 bases, with 13 bases between. The CDR3 covers 13 residues. Germline V gene data show CDR1 as LNHDA and CDR2 as SQIVND (reference sequence). The CDR3, as DNA: TGTGCCAGTAGAAGGGGCTTTGAGACTGAAGCTTTCTTT. Translation: CASRRGFETEAFF. Full variable domain (rest looked up from reference TRBV19 and TRBJ1-1): DGGITQSPKYLFRKEGQNVTLSCEQNLNHDAMYWYRQDPGQGLRLIYYSQIVNDFQKGDIAEGYSVSREKKESFPLTVTSAQKNPTAFYLCASRRGFETEAFFGQGTRLTVV.

The J gene is TRBJ2-7, the V gene TRBV7-9; 7 bases fit TRBD2. This CDR3 contains 15 residues. Germline V lookup: CDR1 SEHNR, CDR2 FQNEAQ (reference sequence). Trimming removed 1 base from V and 2 bases from J; junction bases left unmatched: 5. The CDR3 region is CASSLGAGSAYEQYF. The CDR3 DNA reads TGTGCCAGCAGCTTAGGAGCGGGGAGCGCCTACGAGCAGTACTTC.

CDR3: CASSFLLVNTGELFF. The DNA of the CDR3 is TGTGCCAGCAGCTTTTTACTAGTGAACACCGGGGAGCTGTTTTTT. The chain recombines TRBV11-2 with TRBJ2-2; TRBD2 might be the D (5 bases). The CDR3 has 15 residues. Germline V lookup: CDR1 SGHAT, CDR2 FQNNGV. V was trimmed by 3 bases and J by 1 base, leaving 9 bases between them.

The J gene is TRBJ1-1, the V gene TRBV7-9, with D uncertain. V lost 1 base and J lost 2, with 8 bases in between. There are 14 residues in the CDR3. The germline gives CDR1 SEHNR, CDR2 FQNEAQ (reference sequence). CDR3: CASSLGRANTEAFF. Here the CDR3 DNA reads TGTGCCAGCAGCTTAGGAAGAGCTAACACTGAAGCTTTCTTT.

V gene TRBV28 combines with J gene TRBJ2-3; no clear D gene. V was trimmed by 3 bases and J by 2 bases, leaving 6 bases between them. Looked up from germline, CDR1 is MDHEN and CDR2 is SYDVKM. The CDR3 extends over 13 amino acids. CDR3 loop: CASSFLYTDTQYF. Written as DNA, the CDR3 is TGTGCCAGCAGTTTCCTGTACACAGATACGCAGTATTTT.

The chain uses TRBV29-1 and TRBJ2-7; 10 bases line up with TRBD2. The CDR3 spans 13 residues. The junction had 4 bases not matched to a gene; V was cut back by 5 bases and J by 3 bases. Germline V gene lookup returns CDR1 SQVTM and CDR2 ANQGSEA. The CDR3 bases are TGCAGCGTTTCATCTAGCGGGAGCTACGAGCAGTACTTC. It yields the protein CSVSSSGSYEQYF.

J is TRBJ2-7 and V is TRBV5-4; tentatively, D is TRBD2 (6 bases). The CDR3 consists of 17 residues. V was trimmed by 0 bases and J by 2 bases, leaving 18 bases between them. Germline V gives CDR1 SGHNT, CDR2 YYREEE (reference sequence). Written as DNA, the CDR3 is TGTGCCAGCAGCTTGGGAGGGAGGAGTATACGGGCCTACGAGCAGTACTTC. The encoded protein is CASSLGGRSIRAYEQYF.